This TCR beta chain was sequenced in a study of blood T cell repertoires in COVID-19. Study processing details: Amplification of reference gene primers provided the estimated nucleated cell counts. This table comes from immunoSEQ multiplex PCR, and its TCRdb copy is limited to in-frame clones, with some not included. Clonal size and the V and J genes are those of that table, whereas D and trimming came from the DNA. Of over 50,000 clones listed, roughly nine tenths are singletons. Trimming stripped 3 bases from V and 5 bases from J, with 10 bases between. The CDR3 runs to 14 residues. The germline V gene encodes CDR1 KGHSH and CDR2 LQKENI.

Sample: peripheral blood. The clonotype was recovered from a woman aged 55-75 years with active or convalescent COVID-19. The chain is built from TRBV18 and TRBJ1-4; D unclear. CDR3 nucleotides: TGTGCCAGCTCACCGGAAAGGAGAAATGAAAAACTGTTTTTT. It is translated as CASSPERRNEKLFF.